The T cell receptor (beta chain) under discussion was sequenced for a study of cytomegalovirus exposure and HLA in healthy donors. Whole-study findings and limits: Further analysis was carried out later, and it showed several of the most significant clusters appearing linked to common viral pathogens. A prior analysis recorded that most TCR beta V segments were productive about 90% or about 30% of the time.

As concerns this clone: Antigen: not known.

In the PCR, 60 Vbeta and 13 Jbeta primers were used. Produced via immunoSEQ multiplex PCR; TCRdb's table is partial and in-frame only. The sample carries roughly 130,000 clones, about three quarters recorded once. This CDR3 spans 19 amino acids. Germline assignment: CDR1 SGHAT and CDR2 FQNNGV. Trimming shortened V by 2 bases and J by 0 bases, and 20 bases separated the two germline ends. Sample: PBMCs. The receptor's source is a male donor in good health and CMV-seropositive. V usage is TRBV11-2 and J usage is TRBJ2-4, with D unclear. DNA for the CDR3: TGTGCCAGCAGCTTAAATAGACTTAAAACCCAACTAGCCAAAAACATTCAGTACTTC. It is translated as CASSLNRLKTQLAKNIQYF.